This TCR beta chain was retrieved from a study of Ad26.COV2.S vaccination and SARS-CoV-2 variants. Regarding the study as a whole: Whether participants received vaccine or placebo, their non-spike TCR breadth was similar. Reported findings describe substantial breadth in spike-specific CD8+ and CD4+ T cell responses following vaccination.

Treatment indicated: some 20 received Ad26.COV2.S at low or high dose, single or two shots; about 5 received placebo; per-sample allocation not given. Day 63 after the first injection of vaccine or placebo was the sampling time. As regards this clone: What it binds is unknown.

Sequencing was performed with immunoSEQ multiplex PCR; in TCRdb, only in-frame clones are kept and a portion is missing. The profile shows more than 300,000 clones, roughly 84% of them singletons. The specimen was peripheral blood, collected in a trial of Ad26.COV2.S vaccine versus placebo. The source is a person aged 18-60 years who received the Ad26.COV2.S COVID-19 vaccine or a placebo.

CDR3 DNA sequence: TGTGCCACCAGTGATGGTGTGAACACTGAAGCTTTCTTT. The encoded protein is CATSDGVNTEAFF. The chain combines TRBV24-1 with TRBJ1-1; D unclear. The V gene lost 3 bases and the J gene lost 0 bases, with 4 bases spanning the gap. The CDR3 length is 13 residues. In germline, CDR1 is KGHDR, CDR2 SFDVKD.